Detailed here is one T cell receptor beta chain. What it recognizes is unknown. The source of the sample is a study of cytomegalovirus exposure and HLA in healthy donors. The V gene end was trimmed by 5 bases and the J gene end by 3 bases; junction bases not matched to a gene: 4. The CDR3 consists of 14 residues. Germline V gene lookup returns CDR1 SNHLY and CDR2 FYNNEI. Both 60 Vbeta primers and 13 Jbeta primers went into the PCR. Some clones are missing from TCRdb's copy, which holds only in-frame ones; the method was immunoSEQ multiplex PCR. The sample gives 110,000 to 150,000 clones, roughly four fifths of which show up once; over 8.5% is in the top ten. Study-wide points: A later analysis reportedly identified an Asian-associated ancestry cluster as carrying fewer N-insertions than the approximately 670-donor mean. The study labeled more than 150 TCR beta chains cytomegalovirus-associated. Most CMV-associated TCR beta chains appeared HLA-restricted in a later analysis. A missense DCLRE1C variant was associated with V- and J-gene trimming of TCR beta chains in a later analysis, and an independent cohort replicated the association.

This TCR was sampled from a woman aged 45-59 years in good health and CMV-seropositive. The chain links TRBV2 to TRBJ1-5; 7 nucleotides match TRBD1. The sample comprised PBMCs. The CDR3 spells CASSLGTANQPQHF. The CDR3 region has the DNA TGTGCCAGCAGTCTGGGGACAGCCAATCAGCCCCAGCATTTT.